This T cell receptor (beta chain) was captured by sequencing in a study of T cells after yellow fever vaccination. Many counts were recorded for this clonotype. A single record per CDR3 protein comes from TCRdb applying MiXCR to the 5' RACE reads. Of some 69,000 distinct CDR3 sequences in the sample, around 6.2% were seen once. CDR3 size: 12 residues. V was pared by 8 bases and J by 1 base, with 5 bases between. The V call is TRBV12-3 or TRBV12-4, the J call TRBJ2-2; D might be TRBD2 (5 bases). This sequence originates from a man aged 18-30 years who received the YFV17D yellow fever vaccine. This material consisted of CD4+ T cells sorted from PBMCs, taken around 14 days after the first yellow fever vaccination. The chain's CDR3 is CASEGNTGELFF. Here the CDR3 DNA reads TGTGCCAGCGAGGGGAACACCGGGGAGCTGTTTTTT.